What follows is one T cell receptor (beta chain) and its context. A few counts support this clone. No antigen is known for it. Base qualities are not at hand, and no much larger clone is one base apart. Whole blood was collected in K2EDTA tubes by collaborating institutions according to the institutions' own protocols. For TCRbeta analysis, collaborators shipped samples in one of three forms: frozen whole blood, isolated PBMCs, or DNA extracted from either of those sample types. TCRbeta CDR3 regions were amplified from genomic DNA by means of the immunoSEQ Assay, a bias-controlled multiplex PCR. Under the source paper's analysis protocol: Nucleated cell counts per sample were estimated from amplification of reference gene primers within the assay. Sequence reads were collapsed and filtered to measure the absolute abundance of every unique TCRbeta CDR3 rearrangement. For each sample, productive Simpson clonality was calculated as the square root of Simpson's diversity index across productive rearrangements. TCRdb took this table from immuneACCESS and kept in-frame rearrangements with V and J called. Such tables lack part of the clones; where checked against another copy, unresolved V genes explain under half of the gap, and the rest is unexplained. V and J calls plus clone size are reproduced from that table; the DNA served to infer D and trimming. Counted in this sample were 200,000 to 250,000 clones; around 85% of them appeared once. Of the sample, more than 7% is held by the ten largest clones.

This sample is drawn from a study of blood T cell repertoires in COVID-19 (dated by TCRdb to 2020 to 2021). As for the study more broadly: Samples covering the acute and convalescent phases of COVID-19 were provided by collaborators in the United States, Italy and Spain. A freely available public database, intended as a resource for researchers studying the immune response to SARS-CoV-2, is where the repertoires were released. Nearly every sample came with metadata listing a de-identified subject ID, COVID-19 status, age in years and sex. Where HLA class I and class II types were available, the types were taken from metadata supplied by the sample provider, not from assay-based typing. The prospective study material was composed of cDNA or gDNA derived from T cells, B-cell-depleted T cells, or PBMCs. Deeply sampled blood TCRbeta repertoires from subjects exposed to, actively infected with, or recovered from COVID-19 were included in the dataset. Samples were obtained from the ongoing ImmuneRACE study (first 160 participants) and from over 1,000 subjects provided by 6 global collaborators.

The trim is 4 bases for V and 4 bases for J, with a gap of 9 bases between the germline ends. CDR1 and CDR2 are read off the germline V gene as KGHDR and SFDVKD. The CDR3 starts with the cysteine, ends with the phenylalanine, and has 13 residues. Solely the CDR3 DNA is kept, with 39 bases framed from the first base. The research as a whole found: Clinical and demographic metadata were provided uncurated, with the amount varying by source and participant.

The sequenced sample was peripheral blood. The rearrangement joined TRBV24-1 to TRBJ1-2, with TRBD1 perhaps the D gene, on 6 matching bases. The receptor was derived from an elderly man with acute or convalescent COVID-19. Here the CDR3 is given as CATSDTGSYGYTF. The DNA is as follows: TGTGCCACCAGTGACACAGGGAGCTATGGCTACACCTTC.